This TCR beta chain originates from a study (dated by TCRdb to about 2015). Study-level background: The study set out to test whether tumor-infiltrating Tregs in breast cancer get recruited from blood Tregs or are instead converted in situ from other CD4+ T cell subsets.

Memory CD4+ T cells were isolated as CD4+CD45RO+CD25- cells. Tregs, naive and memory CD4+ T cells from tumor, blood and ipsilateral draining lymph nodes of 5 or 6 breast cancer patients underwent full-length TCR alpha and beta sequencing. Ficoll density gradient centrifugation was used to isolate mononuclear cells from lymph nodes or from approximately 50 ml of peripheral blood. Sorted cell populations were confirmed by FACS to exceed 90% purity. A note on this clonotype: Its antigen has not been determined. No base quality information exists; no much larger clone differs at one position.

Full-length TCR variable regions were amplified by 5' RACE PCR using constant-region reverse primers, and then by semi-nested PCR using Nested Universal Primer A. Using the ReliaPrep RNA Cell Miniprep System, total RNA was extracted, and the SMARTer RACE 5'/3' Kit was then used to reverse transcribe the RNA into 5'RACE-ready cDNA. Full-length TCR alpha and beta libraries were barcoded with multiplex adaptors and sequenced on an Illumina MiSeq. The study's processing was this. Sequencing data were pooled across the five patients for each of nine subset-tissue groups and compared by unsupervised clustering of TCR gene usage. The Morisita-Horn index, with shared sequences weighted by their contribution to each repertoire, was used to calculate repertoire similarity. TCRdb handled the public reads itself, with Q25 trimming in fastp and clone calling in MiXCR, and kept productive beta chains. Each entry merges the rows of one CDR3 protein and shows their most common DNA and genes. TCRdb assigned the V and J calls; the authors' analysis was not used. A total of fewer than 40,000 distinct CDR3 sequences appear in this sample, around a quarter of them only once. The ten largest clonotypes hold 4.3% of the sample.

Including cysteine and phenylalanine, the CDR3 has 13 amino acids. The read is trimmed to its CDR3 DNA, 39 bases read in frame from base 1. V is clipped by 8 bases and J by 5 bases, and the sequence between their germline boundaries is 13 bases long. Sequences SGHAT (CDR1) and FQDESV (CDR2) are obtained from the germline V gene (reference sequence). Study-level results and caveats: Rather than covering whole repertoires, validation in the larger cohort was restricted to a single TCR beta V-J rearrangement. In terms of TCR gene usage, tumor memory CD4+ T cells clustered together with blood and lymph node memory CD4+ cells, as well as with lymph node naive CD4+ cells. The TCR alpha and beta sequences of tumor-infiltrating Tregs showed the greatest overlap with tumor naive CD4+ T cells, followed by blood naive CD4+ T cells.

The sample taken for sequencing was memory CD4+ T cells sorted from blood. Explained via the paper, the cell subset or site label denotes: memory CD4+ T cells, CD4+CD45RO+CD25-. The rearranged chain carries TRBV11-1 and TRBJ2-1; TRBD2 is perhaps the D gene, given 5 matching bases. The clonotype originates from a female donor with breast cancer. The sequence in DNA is TGTGCCAGCGGCGCGCTAGCCCACAATGAGCAGTTCTTC. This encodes CASGALAHNEQFF.